The present T cell receptor beta chain was sequenced within a study of Ad26.COV2.S vaccination and SARS-CoV-2 variants. Overall study: Intramuscular Ad26.COV2.S doses were given once or twice, 56 days apart. Study findings and constraints: Following vaccination, spike-specific CD8+ and CD4+ T cell responses reportedly exhibited substantial breadth. Vaccinated and placebo-treated recipients had similar non-spike TCR breadth.

This CDR3 comprises 13 residues. The V end was cut by 2 bases, the J end by 5 bases, with 9 bases between. Germline values: CDR1 SNHLY, CDR2 FYNNEI. Treatment denoted: around 19 received Ad26.COV2.S at low or high dose, single or two shots; about 5 received placebo; per-sample allocation not given. The samples were gathered on day 63 after the first injection of vaccine or placebo. Immunization relied on an Ad26 vector, which expressed Wuhan-strain SARS-CoV-2 spike. For this clone: Its antigen is as yet unknown.

Sequencing used immunoSEQ multiplex PCR; TCRdb keeps in-frame clones, though not all of them. The sample shows around 340,000 clones, 65% to 90% of them seen only once. The sequence was collected from a person between 18 and 65 years old who received the Ad26.COV2.S COVID-19 vaccine or a placebo. The rearrangement uses TRBV2 and TRBJ1-1; maybe TRBD1 (5 bases). Sequences were derived from peripheral blood, sampled in a trial of Ad26.COV2.S vaccine versus placebo. CDR3 protein: CASSERQITEAFF. CDR3 bases: TGTGCCAGCAGTGAACGACAGATAACTGAAGCTTTCTTT.